The sequence of this T cell receptor (beta chain) was determined in a study of T-cell memory formation after mild COVID-19. TCRdb processed the 5' RACE reads anew with MiXCR; each CDR3 protein has one entry. The sample includes 150,000 or so distinct CDR3 sequences, roughly 28% of them seen just once. Germline V gives CDR1 DFQATT, CDR2 SNEGSKA (reference sequence). V lost 6 bases to trimming and J lost 3 bases, with 18 bases between them. The CDR3 totals 14 residues. This clonotype was obtained from an adult woman who had mild COVID-19 (a few samples of this study predate the infection). Cell type and time point are not known. The source material was PBMCs or a T cell subset sorted from them (not recorded which). The chain combines TRBV20-1 with TRBJ2-7, with D perhaps given as TRBD1 or TRBD2 (6 bases each). CDR3 coding DNA: TGCAGTGCCTCCCCCACGGGGGCCATCTACGAGCAGTACTTC. Translated, it gives CSASPTGAIYEQYF.